Sequencing of this T cell receptor beta chain was carried out in a study of blood T cell repertoires in COVID-19 (dated by TCRdb to 2019 to 2021). As for the study more broadly: Collaborator samples came from the United States, Italy and Spain and covered acute and convalescent phases of COVID-19. The prospective study material was composed of cDNA or gDNA derived from T cells, B-cell-depleted T cells, or PBMCs. The dataset comprised deeply sampled blood TCRbeta repertoires from subjects exposed to, actively infected with, or recovered from COVID-19. The repertoires were made available in a free public database intended to serve as a resource for research on the immune response to SARS-CoV-2. Samples were obtained from the ongoing ImmuneRACE study (first 160 participants) and from about 1,300 subjects provided by 6 global collaborators. Nearly every sample came with metadata listing a de-identified subject ID, COVID-19 status, age in years and sex. HLA class I and class II types, where available, came from metadata supplied by the sample provider rather than from assay-based typing.

Overall study results and their limits: The quantity of clinical and demographic metadata differed by source and by participant and was supplied without curation.

About this clone: Which antigen it targets is not known. It has no much larger one-base neighbor in the sample; base qualities were not kept.

Each collaborating institution followed its own protocols to collect whole blood in K2EDTA tubes. Collaborator samples were shipped for TCRbeta analysis as frozen whole blood, isolated PBMCs, or DNA extracted from either sample type. The CDR3 covers 15 residues, taking in both the cysteine and the phenylalanine. Of the read, only the CDR3 DNA is kept; its 45 bases are in frame from base 1. V trim: 1 base; J trim: 2 bases; unmatched bases: 3. Taken from the germline V gene (reference sequence), the CDR1 and CDR2 loops are SEHNR and FQNEAQ. TCRbeta CDR3 regions were amplified from genomic DNA using the immunoSEQ Assay, a bias-controlled multiplex PCR. The source study handled its data this way. Nucleated cell counts per sample were estimated from amplification of reference gene primers within the assay. To quantify the absolute abundance of each unique TCRbeta CDR3 rearrangement, sequence reads were collapsed and filtered. For each sample, productive Simpson clonality was calculated as the square root of Simpson's diversity index over productive rearrangements. TCRdb carries this immuneACCESS record with in-frame sequences only. Its versions omit some clonotypes, under half of them owing to an unresolved V gene in the studies checked, with the rest unexplained. D and trimming were read from the DNA, whereas the V and J calls and clone size are those reported in that table. For this sample the table gives tens of thousands of clones, of which over 70% were detected only once. Of the sample, around 5% falls within the top ten clones.

The sample taken for sequencing was peripheral blood. The clonotype originates from a human donor in a cohort sampled during active COVID-19. Here the chain combines TRBV7-9 and TRBJ1-1, and TRBD1 aligns with 8 junction nucleotides. The DNA sequence is TGTGCCAGCAGCTTAGACGACAGGGGAAACACTGAAGCTTTCTTT. Translated, this is CASSLDDRGNTEAFF.